What follows are 8 T cell receptor beta chains derived from one specimen sequenced in a study of blood T cell repertoires in COVID-19. Generated by immunoSEQ multiplex PCR, the TCRdb table keeps only in-frame clones and is missing some. The data contain 250,000 or so clones, around 80% of them singletons. Sequencing was done on a sample of peripheral blood. These receptors were collected from a human donor in a cohort sampled during active COVID-19.

The chain employs TRBV16 and TRBJ1-5, with 9 bases matching TRBD1. This CDR3 contains 15 residues. The germline gives CDR1 KGHSY, CDR2 FQNENV. Unmatched junction bases numbered 3, after V lost 2 bases and J lost 4 bases. The CDR3 nucleotides read TGTGCCAGCAGCCAAGCCGGGACAGGGAATCAGCCCCAGCATTTT. It is translated as CASSQAGTGNQPQHF.

This clone was recorded at least ten times. The rearrangement joins TRBV7-9 to TRBJ1-5; tentatively, D is TRBD1 (5 bases). Trimming removed 3 bases at V and 8 bases at J, with 11 bases between. The CDR3 is made up of 13 amino acids. Looked up from germline, CDR1 is SEHNR and CDR2 is FQNEAQ (reference sequence). The CDR3 sequence: CASSFGAGEPQHF. The CDR3 nucleotides are TGTGCCAGCAGCTTCGGGGCGGGGGAGCCCCAGCATTTT. The variable domain in full, with the rest retrieved from reference TRBV7-9 and TRBJ1-5, is DTGVSQNPRHKITKRGQNVTFRCDPISEHNRLYWYRQTLGQGPEFLTYFQNEAQLEKSRLLSDRFSAERPKGSFSTLEIQRTEQGDSAMYLCASSFGAGEPQHFGDGTRLSIL.

This chain links TRBV5-1 with TRBJ1-6, with D unclear. Per the germline V gene, CDR1 is SGHRS and CDR2 is YFSETQ. V lost 4 bases, J lost 8 bases, and 13 bases lay in between. This CDR3 is 14 amino acids long. CDR3 residues: CASSIDVRDSPLHF. The CDR3 nucleotides read TGCGCCAGCAGCATAGATGTCCGGGATTCACCCCTCCACTTT.

The chain links TRBV21-1 to TRBJ2-7; the table's D call, TRBD2, was not checked against the DNA. TRBV21-1 has pseudogene status. The CDR3 runs to 16 residues. CDR3 sequence reads: CASVEGEGLDPYEQYF. CDR3 DNA sequence: TGTGCCAGCGTCGAGGGGGAGGGGTTGGATCCCTACGAGCAGTACTTC.

V and J are TRBV6-4 and TRBJ2-5; possibly TRBD1 for D (6 bases). The germline V gene has CDR1 MRHNA and CDR2 SNTAGT. The CDR3 is 14 residues long. V was trimmed by 0 bases and J by 4 bases, leaving 9 bases between them. Written as DNA, the CDR3 is TGTGCCAGCAGTGACTCTTTCAGGGGAGAGACCCAGTACTTC. Encoded protein: CASSDSFRGETQYF.

This clone was counted a single time. The V and J genes are TRBV9 and TRBJ1-2; a possible D gene is TRBD1 (6 bases). The germline V gene has CDR1 SGDLS and CDR2 YYNGEE. Trimming cost V 0 bases and J 4 bases, with 10 bases left between them. The length of the CDR3 is 14 residues. The CDR3: CASSVGQGTYGYTF. CDR3 DNA sequence: TGTGCCAGCAGCGTAGGCCAGGGGACCTATGGCTACACCTTC.

The chain is built from TRBV23-1 and TRBJ2-1, with TRBD2 identical over 9 bases. TRBV23-1 is given ORF status, its function remaining uncertain. Trimming took 0 bases from V and 0 from J; bases not matched to a gene: 12. The CDR3 is 20 residues long. CDR3 sequence reads: CASSQSPTSGPFSSYNEQFF. The CDR3 region has the DNA TGCGCCAGCAGTCAATCCCCCACTAGCGGGCCTTTTAGCTCCTACAATGAGCAGTTCTTC.

The chain employs TRBV2 and TRBJ2-3; possibly TRBD1 for D (6 bases). This CDR3 spans 13 amino acids. Germline lookup yields CDR1 SNHLY and CDR2 FYNNEI. The V gene lost 6 bases and the J gene lost 2 bases, with 9 bases spanning the gap. CDR3 sequence (DNA): TGTGCCAGCAGCGGGGACACCACAGATACGCAGTATTTT. Protein product: CASSGDTTDTQYF.